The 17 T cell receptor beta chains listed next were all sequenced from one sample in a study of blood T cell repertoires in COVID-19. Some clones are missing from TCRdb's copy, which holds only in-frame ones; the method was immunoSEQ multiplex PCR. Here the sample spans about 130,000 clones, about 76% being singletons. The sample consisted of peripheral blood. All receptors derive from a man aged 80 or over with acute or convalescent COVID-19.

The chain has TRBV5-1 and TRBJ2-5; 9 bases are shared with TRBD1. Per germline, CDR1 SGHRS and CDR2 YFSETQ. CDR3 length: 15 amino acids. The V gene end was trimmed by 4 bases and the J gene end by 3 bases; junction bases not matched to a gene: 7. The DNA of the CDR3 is TGCGCCAGCAGCACCGGGACAGGGAGGAAAGAGACCCAGTACTTC. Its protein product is CASSTGTGRKETQYF. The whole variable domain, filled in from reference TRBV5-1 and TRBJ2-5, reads KAGVTQTPRYLIKTRGQQVTLSCSPISGHRSVSWYQQTPGQGLQFLFEYFSETQRNKGNFPGRFSGRQFSNSRSEMNVSTLELGDSALYLCASSTGTGRKETQYFGPGTRLLVL.

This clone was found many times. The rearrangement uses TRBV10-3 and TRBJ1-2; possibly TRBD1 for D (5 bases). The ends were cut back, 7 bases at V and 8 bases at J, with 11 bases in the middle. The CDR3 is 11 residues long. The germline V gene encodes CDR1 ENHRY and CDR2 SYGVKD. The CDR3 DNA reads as TGTGCCATCAAAGGGCAGGGAGGCTACACCTTC. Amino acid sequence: CAIKGQGGYTF.

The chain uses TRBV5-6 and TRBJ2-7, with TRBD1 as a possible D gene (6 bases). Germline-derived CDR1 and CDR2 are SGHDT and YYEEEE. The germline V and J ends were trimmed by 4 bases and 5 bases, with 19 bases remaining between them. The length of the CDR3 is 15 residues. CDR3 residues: CASSQDRGLVDEQYF. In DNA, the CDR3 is TGTGCCAGCAGCCAGGACAGAGGCCTGGTAGACGAGCAGTACTTC.

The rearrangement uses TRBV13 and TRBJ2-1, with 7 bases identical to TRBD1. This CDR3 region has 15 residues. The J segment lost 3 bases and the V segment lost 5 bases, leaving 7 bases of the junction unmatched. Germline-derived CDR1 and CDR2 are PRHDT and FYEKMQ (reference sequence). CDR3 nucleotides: TGTGCCAGCAGCGATAGGGGGCACGGCTACAATGAGCAGTTCTTC. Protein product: CASSDRGHGYNEQFF.

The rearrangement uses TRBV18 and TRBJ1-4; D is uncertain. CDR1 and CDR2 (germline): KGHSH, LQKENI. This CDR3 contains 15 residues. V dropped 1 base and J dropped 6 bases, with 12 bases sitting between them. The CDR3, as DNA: TGTGCCAGCTCACCACAGGCCCTCCTAGATGAAAAACTGTTTTTT. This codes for CASSPQALLDEKLFF.

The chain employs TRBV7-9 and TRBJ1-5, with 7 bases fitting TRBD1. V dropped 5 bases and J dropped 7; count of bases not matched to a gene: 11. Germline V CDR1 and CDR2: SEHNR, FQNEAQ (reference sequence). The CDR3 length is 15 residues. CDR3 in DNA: TGTGCCAGCAGCCAGGGGGGACAGAGAGGGCAGCCCCAGCATTTT. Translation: CASSQGGQRGQPQHF. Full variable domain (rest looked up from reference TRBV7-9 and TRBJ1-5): DTGVSQNPRHKITKRGQNVTFRCDPISEHNRLYWYRQTLGQGPEFLTYFQNEAQLEKSRLLSDRFSAERPKGSFSTLEIQRTEQGDSAMYLCASSQGGQRGQPQHFGDGTRLSIL.

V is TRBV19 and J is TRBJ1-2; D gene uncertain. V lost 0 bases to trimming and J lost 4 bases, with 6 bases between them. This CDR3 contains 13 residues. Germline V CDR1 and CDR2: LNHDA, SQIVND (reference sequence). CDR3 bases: TGTGCCAGTAGTATAGAAGGCGGCTATGGCTACACCTTC. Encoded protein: CASSIEGGYGYTF.

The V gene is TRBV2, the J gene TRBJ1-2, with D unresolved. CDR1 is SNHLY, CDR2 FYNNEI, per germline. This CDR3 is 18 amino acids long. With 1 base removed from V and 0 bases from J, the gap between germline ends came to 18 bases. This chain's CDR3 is CASSEESFLADTNYGYTF. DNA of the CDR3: TGTGCCAGCAGTGAAGAATCATTTTTAGCCGATACTAACTATGGCTACACCTTC.

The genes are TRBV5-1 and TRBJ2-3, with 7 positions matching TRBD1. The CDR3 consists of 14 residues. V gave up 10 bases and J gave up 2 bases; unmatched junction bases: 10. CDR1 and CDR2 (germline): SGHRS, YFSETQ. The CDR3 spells CAGSGGQPTDTQYF. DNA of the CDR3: TGCGCCGGGAGTGGGGGACAGCCCACAGATACGCAGTATTTT.

CDR3 bases: TGCGCCAGCAGCTTGGGGATGGGACAGGGAGGCGGCTACACCTTC. Amino acid sequence: CASSLGMGQGGGYTF. This sequence joins TRBV5-1 and TRBJ1-2, with 9 bases fitting TRBD1. Losses at the gene ends were 0 bases for V and 8 bases for J; bases not matched to a gene: 8. Germline V gene sequence: CDR1 SGHRS, CDR2 YFSETQ. This CDR3 has 15 amino acids.

CDR3 protein: CASSQGGGDSYEQYF. In nucleotides, the CDR3 is TGTGCCAGCAGCCAGGGCGGGGGGGATTCCTACGAGCAGTACTTC. The rearrangement links TRBV3-1 (or the pseudogene TRBV3-2) to TRBJ2-7, with 9 nucleotides matching TRBD2. This CDR3 region has 15 residues. Germline V gives CDR1 LGHDT, CDR2 YNNKEL (reference sequence). V lost 3 bases and J lost 1; bases outside the gene matches: 4.

The CDR3 reads CARSLRVSTGELFF. DNA for the CDR3: TGTGCCAGAAGCCTCAGGGTATCCACCGGGGAGCTGTTTTTT. J is TRBJ2-2 and V is TRBV5-3, with D possibly being TRBD1 (5 bases). TRBV5-3 belongs to the ORF category, with a function that is uncertain. CDR3 length equals 14 residues. V was cut by 4 bases and J by 4 bases, with 11 bases left in between.

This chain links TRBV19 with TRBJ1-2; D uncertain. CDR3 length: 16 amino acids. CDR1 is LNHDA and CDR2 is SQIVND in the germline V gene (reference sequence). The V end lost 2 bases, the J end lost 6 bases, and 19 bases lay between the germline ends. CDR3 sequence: CASSITGRFFGNGYTF. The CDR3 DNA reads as TGTGCCAGTAGTATAACCGGCAGGTTTTTTGGAAATGGCTACACCTTC.

The CDR3 spells CASSLAGGGVNTEAFF. CDR3 nucleotide sequence: TGCGCCAGCAGCTTGGCCGGGGGAGGAGTGAACACTGAAGCTTTCTTT. The chain is built from TRBV5-1 and TRBJ1-1; TRBD1 might be the D (5 bases). This CDR3 comprises 16 residues. The germline V gene encodes CDR1 SGHRS and CDR2 YFSETQ. V gave up 0 bases and J gave up 0 bases, with 12 bases separating them.

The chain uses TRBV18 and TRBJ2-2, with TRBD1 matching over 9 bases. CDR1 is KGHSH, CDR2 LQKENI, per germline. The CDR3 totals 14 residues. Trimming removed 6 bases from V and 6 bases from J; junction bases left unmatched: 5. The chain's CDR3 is CASSGQGGAGELFF. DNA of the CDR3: TGTGCCAGCTCGGGACAGGGCGGCGCCGGGGAGCTGTTTTTT.

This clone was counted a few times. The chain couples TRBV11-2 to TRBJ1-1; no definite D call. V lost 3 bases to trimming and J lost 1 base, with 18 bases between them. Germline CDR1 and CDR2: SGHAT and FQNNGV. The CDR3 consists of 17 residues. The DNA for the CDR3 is TGTGCCAGCAGCTTTTCGAAAGGACTTCACGGGAACACTGAAGCTTTCTTT. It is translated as CASSFSKGLHGNTEAFF.

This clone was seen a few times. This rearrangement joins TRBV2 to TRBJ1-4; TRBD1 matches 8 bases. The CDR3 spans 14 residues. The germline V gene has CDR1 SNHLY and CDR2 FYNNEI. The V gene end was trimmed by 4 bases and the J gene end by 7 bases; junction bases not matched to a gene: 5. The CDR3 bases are TGTGCCAGCAGTGTCGGGACAGGCCGTGAAAAACTGTTTTTT. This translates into CASSVGTGREKLFF.